By frequency in the sample, the clone carrying this TCR beta chain is medium-sized. As yet, its antigen is unknown. The data were obtained in a study of CD8+CD57+ T cells in acquired aplastic anemia. Study-wide background: The sorted CD4+ and CD8+ cells yielded an average around 3.2 ug of DNA. Study results and caveats: Patients and controls shared about 30 CD8+ CDR3 sequences, which appeared highly expressed in patients and within their immunodominant clones.

The CDR3 runs 13 residues. The ends were cut back, 6 bases at V and 3 bases at J, with 14 bases in the middle. Germline CDR1 reads SQVTM; CDR2 reads ANQGSEA. Investigators profiled TCR beta VDJ and CDR3 from genomic DNA template. TCRdb ran MiXCR on the reads and lists one entry per CDR3 protein. Among 35,000 to 50,000 distinct CDR3 sequences listed, 68% were seen once. The sequenced material came from sorted CD4+, CD8+, or CD8+CD57+ T cells (not recorded which) from PBMCs. The clonotype was recovered from a human donor in good health, serving as a control. The chain couples TRBV29-1 to TRBJ1-2, with TRBD1 as a possible D gene (5 bases). Here the CDR3 reads CSVRRDSDYGYTF. The CDR3 DNA reads TGCAGCGTGCGCCGGGACTCGGACTATGGCTACACCTTC. Using reference TRBV29-1 and TRBJ1-2 for the parts outside the CDR3, the full variable domain is SAVISQKPSRDICQRGTSLTIQCQVDSQVTMMFWYRQQPGQSLTLIATANQGSEATYESGFVIDKFPISRPNLTFSTLTVSNMSPEDSSIYLCSVRRDSDYGYTFGSGTRLTVV.